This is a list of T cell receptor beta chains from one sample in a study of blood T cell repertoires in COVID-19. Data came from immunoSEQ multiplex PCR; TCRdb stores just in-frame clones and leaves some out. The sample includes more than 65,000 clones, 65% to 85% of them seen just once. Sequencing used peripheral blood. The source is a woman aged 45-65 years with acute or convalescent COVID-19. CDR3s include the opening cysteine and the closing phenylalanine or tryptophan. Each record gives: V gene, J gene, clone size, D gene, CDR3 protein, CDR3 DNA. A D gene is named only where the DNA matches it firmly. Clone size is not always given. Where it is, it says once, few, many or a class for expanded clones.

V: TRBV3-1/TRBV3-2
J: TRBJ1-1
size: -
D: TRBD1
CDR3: CASSPMGQGNTEAFF
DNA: TGTGCCAGCAGCCCAATGGGACAGGGGAACACTGAAGCTTTCTTT

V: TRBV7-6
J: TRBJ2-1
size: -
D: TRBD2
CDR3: CASSLAYSGGANEQFF
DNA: TGTGCCAGCAGCTTAGCCTATAGCGGGGGGGCTAATGAGCAGTTCTTC

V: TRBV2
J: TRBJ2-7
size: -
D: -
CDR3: CASSVDRTYEQYF
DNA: TGTGCCAGCAGTGTCGACAGGACCTACGAGCAGTACTTC

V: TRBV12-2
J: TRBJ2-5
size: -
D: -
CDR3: CASRLTLAGGVETQYF
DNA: TGTGCAAGTCGCTTGACCTTAGCGGGAGGGGTAGAGACCCAGTACTTC

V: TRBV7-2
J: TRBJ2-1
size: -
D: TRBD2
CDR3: CASSQTSGSQIEQFF
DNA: TGTGCCAGCAGTCAGACTAGCGGGAGCCAGATTGAGCAGTTCTTC

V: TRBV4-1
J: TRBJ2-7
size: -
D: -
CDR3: CASSQQGTTYEQYF
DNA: TGCGCCAGCAGCCAGCAGGGGACCACCTACGAGCAGTACTTC

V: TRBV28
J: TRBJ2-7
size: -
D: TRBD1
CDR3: CASSGGGQGVREQYF
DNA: TGTGCCAGCAGTGGAGGGGGACAGGGGGTTCGTGAGCAGTACTTC

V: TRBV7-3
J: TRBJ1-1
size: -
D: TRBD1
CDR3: CASRPGTGVTEAFF
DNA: TGTGCCAGCAGGCCCGGGACAGGGGTCACTGAAGCTTTCTTT

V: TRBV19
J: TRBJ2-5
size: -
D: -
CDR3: CASSITGPETQYF
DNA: TGTGCCAGTAGTATTACAGGGCCCGAGACCCAGTACTTC

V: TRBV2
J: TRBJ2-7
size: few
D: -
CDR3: CASKAGLYEQYF
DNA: TGTGCCAGCAAGGCAGGTTTGTACGAGCAGTACTTC

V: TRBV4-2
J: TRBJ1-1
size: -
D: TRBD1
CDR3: CASSQEDRAYTEAFF
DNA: TGTGCCAGCAGCCAAGAAGACAGGGCTTACACTGAAGCTTTCTTT

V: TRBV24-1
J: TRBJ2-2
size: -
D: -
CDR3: CATEPTGETGELFF
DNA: TGTGCCACCGAACCGACAGGAGAGACCGGGGAGCTGTTTTTT

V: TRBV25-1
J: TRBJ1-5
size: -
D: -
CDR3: CASSEGGSGQPQHF
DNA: TGTGCCAGCAGTGAAGGGGGGAGCGGTCAGCCCCAGCATTTT

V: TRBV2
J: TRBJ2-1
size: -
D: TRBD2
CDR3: CASSALSGGILYNEQFF
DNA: TGTGCCAGCAGTGCGCTGTCGGGAGGGATTCTCTACAATGAGCAGTTCTTC

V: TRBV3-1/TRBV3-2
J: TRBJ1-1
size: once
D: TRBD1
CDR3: CASSRDRDFRDTEAFF
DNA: TGTGCCAGCAGCCGGGACAGGGATTTTCGGGACACTGAAGCTTTCTTT

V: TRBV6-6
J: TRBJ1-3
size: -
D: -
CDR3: CASKTGGVGNTIYF
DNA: TGTGCCAGCAAAACAGGCGGCGTTGGAAACACCATATATTTT

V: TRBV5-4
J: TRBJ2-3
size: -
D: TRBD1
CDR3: CASSLYRGGELDTQYF
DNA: TGTGCCAGCAGCTTGTATCGAGGGGGCGAACTAGATACGCAGTATTTT

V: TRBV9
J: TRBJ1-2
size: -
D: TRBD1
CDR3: CASSVQGANYGYTF
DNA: TGTGCCAGCAGCGTACAGGGGGCTAACTATGGCTACACCTTC

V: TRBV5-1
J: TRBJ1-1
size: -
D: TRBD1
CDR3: CASSLTGTENTEAFF
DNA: TGCGCCAGCAGCTTGACCGGGACAGAGAACACTGAAGCTTTCTTT

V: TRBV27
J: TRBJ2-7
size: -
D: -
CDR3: CASSLRWTHSSYEQYF
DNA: TGTGCCAGCAGTCTCCGGTGGACTCATAGCTCCTACGAGCAGTACTTC

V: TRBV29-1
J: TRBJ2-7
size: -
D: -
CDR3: CSVGRDSLSYEQYF
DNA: TGCAGCGTTGGTCGGGACTCCTTGTCCTACGAGCAGTACTTC

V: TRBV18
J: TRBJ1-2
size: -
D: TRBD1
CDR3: CASSNGTGHDF
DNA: TGTGCCAGCTCAAACGGGACAGGTCATGACTTC

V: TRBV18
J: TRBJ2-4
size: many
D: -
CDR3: CASSPPSRGAIAKNIQYF
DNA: TGTGCCAGCTCACCACCGTCCCGGGGGGCCATAGCCAAAAACATTCAGTACTTC

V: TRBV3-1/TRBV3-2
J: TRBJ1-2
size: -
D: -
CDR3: CASSQAAGGGYTF
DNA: TGTGCCAGCAGCCAAGCGGCAGGTGGGGGCTACACCTTC

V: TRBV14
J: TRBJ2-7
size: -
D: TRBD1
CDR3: CASSEFTGTGFHEQYF
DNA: TGTGCCAGCAGCGAATTCACCGGGACAGGGTTCCACGAGCAGTACTTC

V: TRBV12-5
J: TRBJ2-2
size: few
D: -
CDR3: CASGREIGELFF
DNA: TGTGCTAGTGGACGGGAGATCGGGGAGCTGTTTTTT

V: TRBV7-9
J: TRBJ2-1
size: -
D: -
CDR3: CASSLALGDYNEQFF
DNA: TGTGCCAGCAGCCTAGCCCTGGGCGATTACAATGAGCAGTTCTTC

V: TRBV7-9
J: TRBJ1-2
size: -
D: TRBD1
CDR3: CASSQNGQGDSYGYTF
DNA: TGTGCCAGCAGCCAGAACGGACAGGGGGATAGCTATGGCTACACCTTC

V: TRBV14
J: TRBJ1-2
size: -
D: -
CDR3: CASSQEERGAGYGYTF
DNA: TGTGCCAGCAGCCAAGAAGAGCGGGGGGCAGGTTATGGCTACACCTTC

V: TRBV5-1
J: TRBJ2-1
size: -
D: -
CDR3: CASSVFEVGNEQFF
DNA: TGCGCCAGCAGCGTGTTCGAGGTCGGGAATGAGCAGTTCTTC

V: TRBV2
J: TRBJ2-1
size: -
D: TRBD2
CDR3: CASSYGTSGYNEQFF
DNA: TGTGCCAGCAGTTACGGGACTAGCGGATACAATGAGCAGTTCTTC

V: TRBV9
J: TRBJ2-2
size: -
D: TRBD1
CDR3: CASSPSPAKTGAVMTGELFF
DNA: TGTGCCAGCAGCCCCTCACCGGCCAAGACAGGGGCGGTGATGACCGGGGAGCTGTTTTTT

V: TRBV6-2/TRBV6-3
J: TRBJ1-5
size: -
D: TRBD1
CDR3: CASSYGGQGNQPQHF
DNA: TGTGCCAGCAGTTACGGAGGACAGGGAAATCAGCCCCAGCATTTT

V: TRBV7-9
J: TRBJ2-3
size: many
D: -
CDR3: CASSPRGPDTQYF
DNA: TGTGCCAGCAGCCCCCGGGGTCCAGATACGCAGTATTTT

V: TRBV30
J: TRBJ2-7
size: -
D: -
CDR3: CAWGSFKSYEQYF
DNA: TGTGCCTGGGGGAGTTTTAAGTCCTACGAGCAGTACTTC

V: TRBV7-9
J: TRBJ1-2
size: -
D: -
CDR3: CASSPSERYGYTF
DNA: TGTGCCAGCAGCCCATCCGAGCGGTATGGCTACACCTTC

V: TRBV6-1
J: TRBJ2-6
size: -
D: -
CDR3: CASSVTGSSGANVLTF
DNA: TGTGCCAGCAGTGTAACAGGGTCCTCTGGGGCCAACGTCCTGACTTTC

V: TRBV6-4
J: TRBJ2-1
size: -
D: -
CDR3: CASSDGAGANEQFF
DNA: TGTGCCAGCAGTGACGGCGCGGGGGCCAATGAGCAGTTCTTC

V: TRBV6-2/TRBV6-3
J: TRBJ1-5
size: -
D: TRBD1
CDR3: CASSYSEDRDIFRNQPQHF
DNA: TGTGCCAGCAGTTACTCGGAGGACAGGGATATTTTTCGCAATCAGCCCCAGCATTTT

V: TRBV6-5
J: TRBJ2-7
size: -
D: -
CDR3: CASRQGLTPAYEQYF
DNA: TGTGCCAGCAGGCAGGGACTTACACCCGCCTACGAGCAGTACTTC

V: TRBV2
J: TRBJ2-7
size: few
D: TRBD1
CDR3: CASSLDRGIYEQYF
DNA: TGTGCCAGCAGTCTCGACAGGGGGATCTACGAGCAGTACTTC

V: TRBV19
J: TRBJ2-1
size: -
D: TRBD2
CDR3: CASSTLLAGETSSYNEQFF
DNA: TGTGCCAGTAGTACTTTACTAGCGGGAGAGACGAGCTCCTACAATGAGCAGTTCTTC

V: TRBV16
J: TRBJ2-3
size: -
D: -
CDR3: CASSQSIAEADTQYF
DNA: TGTGCCAGCAGCCAATCGATCGCGGAAGCAGATACGCAGTATTTT

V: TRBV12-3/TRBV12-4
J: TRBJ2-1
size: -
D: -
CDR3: CASSLGQGNEQFF
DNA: TGTGCCAGCAGTTTAGGGCAGGGCAATGAGCAGTTCTTC

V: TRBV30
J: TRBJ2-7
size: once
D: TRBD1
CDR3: CAWSVRTGLSYEQYF
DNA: TGTGCCTGGAGTGTACGGACAGGACTTTCCTACGAGCAGTACTTC

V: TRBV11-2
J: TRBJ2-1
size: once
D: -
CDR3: CASSSRRSPTSYNEQFF
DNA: TGTGCCAGCAGCTCAAGAAGAAGCCCGACTAGTTATAATGAGCAGTTCTTC

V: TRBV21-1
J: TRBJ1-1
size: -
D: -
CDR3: CASSKGKGDRTEAFF
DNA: TGTGCCAGCAGCAAAGGAAAAGGGGATAGAACTGAAGCTTTCTTT

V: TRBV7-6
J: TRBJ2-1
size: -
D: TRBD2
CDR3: CASSLTSGDNNEQFF
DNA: TGTGCCAGCAGCTTAACTAGCGGGGATAACAATGAGCAGTTCTTC

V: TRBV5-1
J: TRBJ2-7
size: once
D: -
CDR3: CASSLSNDYEQYF
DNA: TGCGCCAGCAGCTTGTCTAATGACTACGAGCAGTACTTC

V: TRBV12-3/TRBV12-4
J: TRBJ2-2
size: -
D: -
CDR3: CASSQGSELFF
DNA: TGTGCCAGCAGTCAGGGCTCGGAGCTGTTTTTT

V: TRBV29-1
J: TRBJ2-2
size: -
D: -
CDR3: CSVEDGRTGELFF
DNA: TGCAGCGTTGAAGACGGTAGAACCGGGGAGCTGTTTTTT

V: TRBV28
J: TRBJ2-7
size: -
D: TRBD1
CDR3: CASSAPGTELGYEQYF
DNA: TGTGCCAGCAGTGCGCCGGGGACAGAGTTAGGCTACGAGCAGTACTTC

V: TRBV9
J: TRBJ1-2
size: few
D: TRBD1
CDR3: CASSVETGGYYGYTF
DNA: TGTGCCAGCAGCGTAGAGACAGGGGGCTACTATGGCTACACCTTC

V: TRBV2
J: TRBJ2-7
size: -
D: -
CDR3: CASSDTGYEQYF
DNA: TGTGCCAGCAGTGATACAGGCTACGAGCAGTACTTC

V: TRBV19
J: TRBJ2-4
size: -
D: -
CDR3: CASSPPTENIQYF
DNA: TGTGCCAGTAGCCCCCCTACAGAGAACATTCAGTACTTC

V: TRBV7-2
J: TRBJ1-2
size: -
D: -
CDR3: CASTEVSFGYGYTF
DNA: TGTGCCAGCACCGAGGTCTCATTTGGCTATGGCTACACCTTC

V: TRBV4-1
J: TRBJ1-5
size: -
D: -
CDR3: CASSQDPVGGHRQPQHF
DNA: TGCGCCAGCAGCCAAGACCCGGTGGGGGGGCATCGTCAGCCCCAGCATTTT

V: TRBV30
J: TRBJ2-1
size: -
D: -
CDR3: CAWSVGLLVDTADEQFF
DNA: TGTGCCTGGAGTGTAGGTCTTTTAGTCGATACCGCGGATGAGCAGTTCTTC

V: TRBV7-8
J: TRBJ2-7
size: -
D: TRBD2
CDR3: CASSLAPASGISHEQYF
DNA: TGTGCCAGCAGCTTAGCGCCGGCTAGCGGGATTTCTCACGAGCAGTACTTC

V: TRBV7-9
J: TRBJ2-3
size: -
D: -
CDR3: CASSLDGTSTDTQYF
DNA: TGTGCCAGCAGCTTAGACGGGACTAGCACAGATACGCAGTATTTT